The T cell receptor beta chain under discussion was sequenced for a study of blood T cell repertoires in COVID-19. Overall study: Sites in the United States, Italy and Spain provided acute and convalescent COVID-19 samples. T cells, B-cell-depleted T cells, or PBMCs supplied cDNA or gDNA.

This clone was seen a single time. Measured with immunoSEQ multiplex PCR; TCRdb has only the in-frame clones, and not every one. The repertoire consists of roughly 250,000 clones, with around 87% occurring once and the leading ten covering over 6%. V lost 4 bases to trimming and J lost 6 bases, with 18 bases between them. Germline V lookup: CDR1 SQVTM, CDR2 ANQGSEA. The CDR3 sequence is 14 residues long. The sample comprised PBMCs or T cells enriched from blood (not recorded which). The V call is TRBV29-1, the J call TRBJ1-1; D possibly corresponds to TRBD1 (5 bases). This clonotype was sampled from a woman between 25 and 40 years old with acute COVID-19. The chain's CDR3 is CSVGGRNGNAEAFF. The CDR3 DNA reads TGCAGCGTTGGGGGCAGGAATGGTAACGCTGAAGCTTTCTTT.